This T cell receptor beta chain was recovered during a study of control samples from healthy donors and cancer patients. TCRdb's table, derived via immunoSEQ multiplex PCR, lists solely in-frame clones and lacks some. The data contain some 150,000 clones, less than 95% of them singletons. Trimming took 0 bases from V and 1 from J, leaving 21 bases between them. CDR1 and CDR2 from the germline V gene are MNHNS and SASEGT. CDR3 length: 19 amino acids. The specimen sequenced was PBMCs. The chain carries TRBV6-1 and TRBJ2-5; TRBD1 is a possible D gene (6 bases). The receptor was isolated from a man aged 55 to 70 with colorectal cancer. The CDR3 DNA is TGTGCCAGCAGTGAAGCCCTGATTACTAACAGGGACCCCCAAGAGACCCAGTACTTC. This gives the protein CASSEALITNRDPQETQYF.